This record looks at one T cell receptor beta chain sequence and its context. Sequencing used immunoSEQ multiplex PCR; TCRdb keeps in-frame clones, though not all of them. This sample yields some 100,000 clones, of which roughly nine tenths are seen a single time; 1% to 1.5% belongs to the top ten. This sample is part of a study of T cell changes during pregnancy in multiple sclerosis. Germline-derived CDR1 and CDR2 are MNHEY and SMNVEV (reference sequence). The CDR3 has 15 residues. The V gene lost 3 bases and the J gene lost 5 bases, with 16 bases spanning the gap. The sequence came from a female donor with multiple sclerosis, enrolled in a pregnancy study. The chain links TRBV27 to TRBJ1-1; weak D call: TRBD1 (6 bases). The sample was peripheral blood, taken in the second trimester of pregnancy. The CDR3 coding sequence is TGTGCCAGCAGTTTCGCCCCGGAGACAGGAACTGAAGCTTTCTTT. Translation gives CASSFAPETGTEAFF.